The source of this T cell receptor beta chain is a study of breast tumors, draining lymph nodes, adjacent tissues. Study-wide results and limits: Tumors had less TCR diversity than lymph nodes, more than nontumor tissue. The lymph node origin of tumor T cells was framed as consistent with a hypothesis, not demonstrated. Luminal-like breast cancer showed significantly greater tumor-nontumor repertoire similarity than basal-like breast cancer did.

Per the germline V gene, CDR1 is MDHEN and CDR2 is SYDVKM. V was cut by 4 bases and J by 4 bases, with 13 bases left in between. The CDR3 covers 14 residues. This clonotype was observed once. Its antigen is not known. Given a much more abundant clone one base away, this may be a read error. Breast cancer patients provided tissue from their axillary draining lymph nodes. TCRdb analysed the multiplex PCR reads with MiXCR anew, one entry per CDR3 protein. The profile shows some 150,000 distinct CDR3 sequences, approximately 20% of them singletons. The sequenced sample consisted of axillary lymph node tissue. This clonotype was sampled from a female donor with breast cancer. Some clones in this sample may be carry-over from other donors' samples. This chain connects TRBV28 to TRBJ2-5, with D possibly called TRBD1 or TRBD2 (5 bases each). Here the CDR3 DNA reads TGTGCCAGCAGTTCTCGGCCAGGGACAGAGACCCAGTACTTC. Protein product: CASSSRPGTETQYF.